Presented here are 19 T cell receptor beta chains from one specimen sequenced in a study of type 1 regulatory T cells. From the reads, TCRdb called clonotypes with MiXCR, one entry per CDR3 protein. This table holds approximately 100,000 distinct CDR3 sequences, around a third found once. Material: CD4+ T cells, either the whole sample or a sorted fraction (not recorded which). The origin of the receptors is a human donor in good health.

The chain is built from TRBV7-9 and TRBJ2-7; the D call may be TRBD1 or TRBD2 (5 bases each). Per germline, CDR1 SEHNR and CDR2 FQNEAQ (reference sequence). This CDR3 spans 15 amino acids. Trimming stripped 5 bases from V and 1 base from J, with 15 bases between. CDR3 DNA: TGTGCCAGCAGCCCCGGGACGACCAATTCCTACGAGCAGTACTTC. Protein: CASSPGTTNSYEQYF.

This clonotype was recorded many times. The rearrangement links TRBV7-2 to TRBJ2-2; 8 nucleotides align to TRBD1. Germline V CDR1 and CDR2: SGHTA, FQGNSA. V shed 3 bases, J shed 2 bases, and the junction held 2 bases outside the gene matches. The CDR3 runs 15 residues. The CDR3 region has the DNA TGTGCCAGCAGCTTGACAGGGGCAAACACCGGGGAGCTGTTTTTT. Protein sequence: CASSLTGANTGELFF.

The chain has TRBV7-9 and TRBJ2-5; 7 nucleotides line up with TRBD2. V lost 5 bases to trimming and J lost 2 bases; unmatched junction nucleotides: 5. CDR3 size: 14 residues. In germline, CDR1 is SEHNR, CDR2 FQNEAQ (reference sequence). As DNA, the CDR3 is TGTGCCAGCAGCCCTCCTAGCGGTCAAGAGACCCAGTACTTC. Protein sequence: CASSPPSGQETQYF. The full variable domain, rest sourced from reference TRBV7-9 and TRBJ2-5, is DTGVSQNPRHKITKRGQNVTFRCDPISEHNRLYWYRQTLGQGPEFLTYFQNEAQLEKSRLLSDRFSAERPKGSFSTLEIQRTEQGDSAMYLCASSPPSGQETQYFGPGTRLLVL.

This clonotype has just one count. The germline gene is not matched at one end of the junction; a read error may be the cause. The rearrangement uses TRBV5-1 and TRBJ1-2; possibly TRBD1 for D (6 bases). CDR3 length: 15 residues. Germline V gene data show CDR1 as SGHRS and CDR2 as YFSETQ. CDR3 region: CASSLPDSTNYDYTF. CDR3 DNA sequence: TGCGCCAGCAGCTTACCGGACAGCACTAACTATGACTACACCTTC. Supplemented by reference TRBV5-1 and TRBJ1-2, the full variable domain reads KAGVTQTPRYLIKTRGQQVTLSCSPISGHRSVSWYQQTPGQGLQFLFEYFSETQRNKGNFPGRFSGRQFSNSRSEMNVSTLELGDSALYLCASSLPDSTNYDYTFGSGTRLTVV.

This clonotype has more than one count but fewer than ten. This chain connects TRBV5-1 to TRBJ2-3; TRBD1 matches 8 bases. CDR1 is SGHRS, CDR2 YFSETQ, per germline. Losses at the gene ends were 2 bases for V and 4 bases for J; bases not matched to a gene: 6. The CDR3 totals 15 residues. The CDR3, as DNA: TGCGCCAGCAGCTTAGGACAGGGACGGGCAGATACGCAGTATTTT. It is translated as CASSLGQGRADTQYF.

The V call is TRBV7-9, the J call TRBJ2-7, with TRBD2 as a possible D gene (7 bases). CDR1 SEHNR and CDR2 FQNEAQ come from the germline V gene (reference sequence). V lost 10 bases and J lost 2, with 21 bases in between. The CDR3 spans 15 residues. The CDR3 sequence is CANRRRGGVTYEQYF. CDR3 coding DNA: TGTGCCAACAGACGGAGGGGGGGGGTCACCTACGAGCAGTACTTC.

In this sample, this clonotype turned up a few times. The genes are TRBV7-8 and TRBJ2-3, with 10 bases lining up with TRBD2. Germline V gene sequence: CDR1 SGHVS, CDR2 FQNEAQ. The V segment lost 0 bases and the J segment 6 bases; nucleotides outside the gene matches: 15. The CDR3 is 19 residues long. The CDR3 loop reads CASSLAGGRSSGSHDTQYF. The CDR3 DNA sequence: TGTGCCAGCAGCTTAGCGGGGGGCCGGTCTAGCGGGAGTCATGATACGCAGTATTTT.

This clonotype is a singleton in its sample. The CDR3 DNA reads TGTGCCAGCAGCCAAGTCGCGGCCAAGGGAGAGCAGTTCTTC. Translating gives CASSQVAAKGEQFF. The chain is built from TRBV3-1 and TRBJ2-1; D is ambiguous. Germline loops: CDR1 LGHDT, CDR2 YNNKEL (reference sequence). Trimming cost V 1 base and J 10 bases, with 14 bases left between them. The length of the CDR3 is 14 residues.

This clonotype was detected a few times. The V call is TRBV20-1, the J call TRBJ1-2; 8 bases line up with TRBD1. The germline CDR1 and CDR2 sequences are DFQATT and SNEGSKA (reference sequence). V lost 5 bases and J lost 4; bases outside the gene matches: 6. The CDR3 spans 13 residues. The CDR3 coding sequence is TGCAGTGCTCCCGGACAGGGACCCTATGGCTACACCTTC. Amino acids: CSAPGQGPYGYTF.

The gene calls are TRBV9 and TRBJ1-2; D is unresolved. V lost 3 bases and J lost 4, with 13 bases in between. Germline CDR1 is SGDLS and CDR2 is YYNGEE. This CDR3 contains 14 residues. Here the CDR3 DNA reads TGTGCCAGCAGCGAGCGCTCAGGTGGCTATGGCTACACCTTC. Residues: CASSERSGGYGYTF.

This clonotype was seen only a few times. The chain is built from TRBV20-1 and TRBJ1-5, with 9 bases fitting TRBD1. Germline lookup yields CDR1 DFQATT and CDR2 SNEGSKA (reference sequence). The CDR3 is 14 residues long. The junction had 7 bases not matched to a gene; V was cut back by 6 bases and J by 4 bases. In nucleotides, the CDR3 is TGCAGTGCCGAAAGGACAGGGGTAAATCAGCCCCAGCATTTT. The encoded protein is CSAERTGVNQPQHF.

In its sample, this clonotype was seen a few times. V gene TRBV7-2 combines with J gene TRBJ2-5; TRBD2 matches 14 bases. The CDR3 totals 17 residues. Looked up from germline, CDR1 is SGHTA and CDR2 is FQGNSA. With 5 bases clipped from V and 5 bases from J, the junction kept 10 bases outside the gene matches. CDR3 residues: CASSPQGTSGSDETQYF. CDR3 bases: TGTGCCAGCAGCCCTCAAGGGACTAGCGGGAGCGATGAGACCCAGTACTTC.

The chain links TRBV5-1 to TRBJ2-2; 8 bases are a match to TRBD2. This CDR3 is 16 amino acids long. Trimming at V came to 2 bases and at J to 0 bases, leaving 3 bases not matched to a gene. Looked up from germline, CDR1 is SGHRS and CDR2 is YFSETQ. The CDR3 protein is CASSFQLAANTGELFF. CDR3 coding DNA: TGCGCCAGCAGCTTTCAACTAGCGGCGAACACCGGGGAGCTGTTTTTT.

The chain links TRBV29-1 to TRBJ2-7; D is unclear. The CDR3 covers 11 residues. V gave up 2 bases and J gave up 10 bases, with 12 bases separating them. Per the germline V gene, CDR1 is SQVTM and CDR2 is ANQGSEA. The CDR3 coding sequence is TGCAGCGTTGAATTAAGGGAAGCCCAGTACTTC. Amino acids: CSVELREAQYF.

This clonotype turned up a few times. The J gene is TRBJ2-3, the V gene TRBV24-1; no clear D. Trimming pared 3 bases from V and 6 bases from J, leaving 6 bases between. Per germline, CDR1 KGHDR and CDR2 SFDVKD. The CDR3 covers 12 residues. The CDR3 sequence is CATSDMSDTQYF. The DNA for the CDR3 is TGTGCCACCAGTGATATGTCTGATACGCAGTATTTT.

The chain carries TRBV4-2 and TRBJ2-2; the D gene could be TRBD1 or TRBD2 (5 bases each). The CDR3 runs 16 residues. Germline V CDR1 and CDR2: LGHNA, YNFKEQ. V lost 1 base to trimming and J lost 2 bases, with 11 bases between them. The CDR3 DNA is TGTGCCAGCAGCCAAGTCTTGGGACCAAACACCGGGGAGCTGTTTTTT. Translated: CASSQVLGPNTGELFF.

This clonotype was seen a few times. The chain links TRBV29-1 to TRBJ2-7; 7 positions agree with TRBD1. The germline V gene encodes CDR1 SQVTM and CDR2 ANQGSEA. V was clipped by 0 bases and J by 1 base; unmatched bases: 18. This CDR3 contains 19 residues. CDR3 region: CSVEDLRRQGLTPSYEQYF. CDR3 coding DNA: TGCAGCGTTGAAGATCTCCGGAGACAGGGCCTTACCCCGTCCTACGAGCAGTACTTC.

This clonotype came up a few times. The rearrangement joins TRBV3-1 to TRBJ2-1; 7 positions agree with TRBD1. V lost 4 bases to trimming and J lost 5 bases; unmatched junction nucleotides: 8. This CDR3 comprises 15 residues. Germline V gene data show CDR1 as LGHDT and CDR2 as YNNKEL (reference sequence). DNA of the CDR3: TGTGCCAGCAGCCTAAGGGGGCTCGGAGACAATGAGCAGTTCTTC. It specifies CASSLRGLGDNEQFF.

In its sample, this clonotype was seen a few times. The chain employs TRBV20-1 and TRBJ1-6, with unresolved D. The CDR3 runs to 11 residues. V lost 1 base to trimming and J lost 7 bases, with 2 bases between them. Per the germline V gene, CDR1 is DFQATT and CDR2 is SNEGSKA (reference sequence). CDR3 sequence (DNA): TGCAGTGCTAGAGGGAATTCACCCCTCCACTTT. Translation gives CSARGNSPLHF.